This passage covers 18 T cell receptor beta chains from one sample sequenced in a study of T cell repertoires in cytomegalovirus infection (dated by TCRdb to the late 2010s). The reads were generated on an Illumina HiSeq 1500. TCRdb redid the processing of the public reads, applying fastp at Q25 and MiXCR, and retained in-frame beta chains. Each CDR3 protein appears once, grouped with its most common genes and DNA. The sample table contains about a million distinct CDR3 sequences; only one count was recorded for 31% of them. The ten most abundant clones make up about an eighth of the sample. Taken with the paper, the label for treatment or condition translates to: in vitro stimulation with specific CMV peptide epitopes to enrich CMV-specific T cells. For these TCRs, the target antigens are not known. The material was cultured CD8+ T cells from PBMCs, obtained from culture after CMV antigen stimulation. These receptors were taken from a human donor in good health (CMV status not recorded). Some clones in this sample may be carry-over from other donors' samples.

This clonotype showed up many times. This chain uses TRBV12-3 or TRBV12-4 with TRBJ1-3; a possible D gene is TRBD1 (5 bases). CDR3 size: 18 residues. Trimming removed 5 bases at V and 2 bases at J, with 22 bases between. The CDR3 loop reads CASSKNTLLGDPGNTIYF. In DNA form, the CDR3 reads TGTGCCAGCAGTAAAAATACACTTCTCGGGGACCCTGGAAACACCATATATTTT.

The chain links TRBV27 to TRBJ2-1; D may be TRBD1 (5 bases). The CDR3 totals 12 residues. The V end lost 2 bases, the J end lost 10 bases, and 9 bases lay between the germline ends. Germline values: CDR1 MNHEY, CDR2 SMNVEV (reference sequence). In DNA, the CDR3 is TGTGCCAGCAGTTTACAGGGTTCGGAGCAGTTCTTC. It codes for CASSLQGSEQFF.

There are a few counts of this clonotype. The chain links TRBV6-1 to TRBJ2-1, with D unclear. The CDR3 spans 13 residues. Germline lookup yields CDR1 MNHNS and CDR2 SASEGT. V dropped 2 bases and J dropped 5 bases, with 7 bases sitting between them. CDR3 residues: CASSESQDNEQFF. In nucleotides, the CDR3 is TGTGCCAGCAGTGAAAGTCAGGACAATGAGCAGTTCTTC.

The V and J genes are TRBV7-6 and TRBJ2-2; TRBD2 agrees at 9 bases. The germline V gene encodes CDR1 SGHVS and CDR2 FNYEAQ. The length of the CDR3 is 18 residues. V gave up 1 base and J gave up 1 base; unmatched junction bases: 7. CDR3 sequence (DNA): TGTGCCAGCAGCTTAGAAGGACTAGCGCTCATGAACACCGGGGAGCTGTTTTTT. Amino acids: CASSLEGLALMNTGELFF. Full variable domain (remainder filled in from reference TRBV7-6 and TRBJ2-2): GAGVSQSPRYKVTKRGQDVALRCDPISGHVSLYWYRQALGQGPEFLTYFNYEAQQDKSGLPNDRFSAERPEGSISTLTIQRTEQRDSAMYRCASSLEGLALMNTGELFFGEGSRLTVL.

With regard to this clonotype: A much larger clonotype is one base distant, so this may be a read error. The gene calls are TRBV7-2 and TRBJ2-7; TRBD1 is a possible D gene (5 bases). The CDR3 is 16 amino acids. Germline V gives CDR1 SGHTA, CDR2 FQGNSA. V gave up 1 base and J gave up 0 bases, with 13 bases separating them. CDR3 loop: CTSSLVGQGPSYEQYV. The DNA of the CDR3 is TGTACCAGCAGCTTAGTGGGTCAGGGCCCCTCCTACGAGCAGTACGTC.

This clonotype has ten or more counts. The rearrangement links TRBV7-2 to TRBJ1-2; D ambiguous. The CDR3 loop spans 15 amino acids. The germline V gene encodes CDR1 SGHTA and CDR2 FQGNSA. Trimming shortened V by 6 bases and J by 0 bases, and 14 bases separated the two germline ends. CDR3 in amino acids: CASSLTSESNYGYTF. CDR3 nucleotides: TGTGCCAGCAGTCTTACATCAGAATCTAACTATGGCTACACCTTC.

There are a few counts of this clonotype. CDR3 DNA: TGTGCCAATCCTCTGCAGGGCCTGGGGAACACTGAAGCTTTCTTT. It specifies CANPLQGLGNTEAFF. The chain is built from TRBV12-3 or TRBV12-4 and TRBJ1-1, with D possibly matching TRBD1 (5 bases). V lost 10 bases and J lost 1, with 19 bases in between. There are 15 residues in the CDR3.

The chain carries TRBV9 and TRBJ2-3; 10 bases map to TRBD2. Germline lookup yields CDR1 SGDLS and CDR2 YYNGEE. Trimming at V came to 0 bases and at J to 0 bases, leaving 10 bases not matched to a gene. This CDR3 has 19 residues. CDR3 coding DNA: TGTGCCAGCAGCGTAGCCCTAGCGGGGGCCACCCCTAGCACAGATACGCAGTATTTT. Residues: CASSVALAGATPSTDTQYF.

This clonotype was recorded many times. The chain recombines TRBV7-8 with TRBJ1-1; D not certain. Germline loops: CDR1 SGHVS, CDR2 FQNEAQ. The CDR3 has 14 residues. Trimming left V 3 bases short and J 1 base short, with 9 bases between. In DNA, the CDR3 is TGTGCCAGCAGCTTCCCCGTGGGGAACACTGAAGCTTTCTTT. Translating gives CASSFPVGNTEAFF.

The chain recombines TRBV27 with TRBJ2-7; 9 positions match TRBD1. Germline trimming cut 6 bases from V and 6 bases from J; bases unmatched to any gene: 3. Germline loops: CDR1 MNHEY, CDR2 SMNVEV (reference sequence). This CDR3 spans 12 amino acids. CDR3: CASRGDRAEQYF. The CDR3 DNA reads TGTGCCAGCAGAGGGGACAGGGCCGAGCAGTACTTC.

This chain uses TRBV19 with TRBJ1-1; D unclear. Germline V gene data show CDR1 as LNHDA and CDR2 as SQIVND (reference sequence). This CDR3 spans 14 amino acids. V lost 6 bases and J 5 bases, leaving 16 bases between the germline ends. The CDR3 coding sequence is TGTGCCAGTAGGAAATCGGAAGGAAGGACTGAAGCTTTCTTT. Translation: CASRKSEGRTEAFF.

V is TRBV7-9 and J is TRBJ1-2, with D unresolved. CDR1 SEHNR and CDR2 FQNEAQ come from the germline V gene (reference sequence). Trimming stripped 5 bases from V and 7 bases from J, with 35 bases between. The CDR3 consists of 20 residues. CDR3 loop: CASSRSLDLALSPDSRGYTF. The CDR3 bases are TGTGCCAGCAGCAGATCGCTTGACCTGGCATTATCCCCAGATTCGCGTGGCTACACCTTC.

The V and J genes are TRBV7-9 and TRBJ2-1; 8 bases line up with TRBD2. The CDR3 covers 17 residues. Trimming took 4 bases from V and 9 from J; bases not matched to a gene: 17. The germline V gene has CDR1 SEHNR and CDR2 FQNEAQ (reference sequence). The CDR3 protein is CASSSPLAGRGRGEQFF. The CDR3 nucleotides read TGTGCCAGCAGCTCGCCTCTAGCGGGTAGGGGCCGGGGTGAGCAGTTCTTC.

This clonotype was seen a few times. The chain links TRBV7-3 to TRBJ2-1; perhaps TRBD2 as D (7 bases). This CDR3 contains 14 residues. V dropped 8 bases and J dropped 6 bases, with 17 bases sitting between them. Germline CDR1 reads SGHTA; CDR2 reads FQGTGA. The CDR3 protein is CASARGGHTNEQFF. The CDR3 DNA sequence: TGTGCCAGCGCACGCGGGGGACACACCAATGAGCAGTTCTTC.

This clonotype has a handful of counts. This sequence joins TRBV7-6 and TRBJ1-4; D unclear. V was trimmed by 1 base and J by 6 bases, leaving 21 bases between them. Germline V gene sequence: CDR1 SGHVS, CDR2 FNYEAQ. This CDR3 region has 18 residues. The CDR3: CASSLENRPGEVDEKLFF. As DNA, the CDR3 is TGTGCCAGCAGCTTAGAAAACAGACCCGGAGAGGTGGATGAAAAACTGTTTTTT.

Comments on this clonotype: Given a much more abundant clone one base away, this may be a read error. The chain links TRBV20-1 to TRBJ1-2; D ambiguous. This CDR3 comprises 15 residues. From germline, CDR1 is DFQATT and CDR2 SNEGSKA (reference sequence). The CDR3 protein is CSVRDRASVNYGYTF. In nucleotides, the CDR3 is TGCAGTGTTAGAGATCGGGCATCGGTTAACTATGGCTACACCTTC.

This clonotype was observed a handful of times. The chain carries TRBV6-5 and TRBJ1-1, with a tentative D call TRBD1 (6 bases). Trimming removed 6 bases at V and 9 bases at J, with 20 bases between. From germline, CDR1 is MNHEY and CDR2 SVGAGI. The CDR3 totals 14 residues. CDR3 nucleotide sequence: TGTGCCAGCAGGTTACAGGGCCCGGTGGGAAAAGCTTTCTTT. It codes for CASRLQGPVGKAFF.

The chain joins TRBV28 to TRBJ2-7; D might be TRBD1 or TRBD2, each matching 5 bases. Trimming removed 10 bases from V and 1 base from J, with 14 bases in between. This CDR3 is 13 amino acids long. The V gene's germline CDR1 is MDHEN and CDR2 SYDVKM. CDR3 in amino acids: CANYGDLSYEQYV. CDR3 DNA sequence: TGTGCCAACTACGGGGACCTATCCTACGAGCAGTACGTC.